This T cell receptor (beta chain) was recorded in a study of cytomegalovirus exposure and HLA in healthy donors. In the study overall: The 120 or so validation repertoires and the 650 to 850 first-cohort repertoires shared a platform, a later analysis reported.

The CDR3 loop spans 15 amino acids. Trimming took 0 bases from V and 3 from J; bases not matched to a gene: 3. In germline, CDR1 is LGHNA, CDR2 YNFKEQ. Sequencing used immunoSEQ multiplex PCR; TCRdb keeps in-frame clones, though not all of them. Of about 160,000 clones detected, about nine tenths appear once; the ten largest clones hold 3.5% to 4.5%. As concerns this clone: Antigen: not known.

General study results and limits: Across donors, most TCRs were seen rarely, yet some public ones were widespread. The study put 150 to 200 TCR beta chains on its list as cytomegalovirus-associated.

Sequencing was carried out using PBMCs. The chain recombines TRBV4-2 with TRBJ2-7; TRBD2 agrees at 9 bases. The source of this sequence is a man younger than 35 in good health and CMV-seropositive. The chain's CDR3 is CASSQEATSGYEQYF. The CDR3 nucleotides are TGTGCCAGCAGCCAAGAAGCGACTAGCGGCTACGAGCAGTACTTC.